This TCR beta chain was documented in a study of PD-L1 blockade in urothelial cancer. The CDR3 is 13 residues long. V was clipped by 4 bases and J by 5 bases, with 8 bases between them. CDR1 is KGHSH and CDR2 is LQKENI in the germline V gene. TCRdb keeps only in-frame clones here, not all; method: immunoSEQ multiplex PCR. The sample holds approximately 48,000 clones, roughly 87% seen once. The time point was: pretreatment peripheral blood. This sample comprised PBMCs, obtained around atezolizumab (anti-PD-L1) treatment. The V gene is TRBV18, the J gene TRBJ1-4; no definite D call. This clonotype was obtained from a woman between 55 and 75 years old with urothelial cancer. CDR3: CASSRLPNEKLFF. The CDR3 DNA sequence: TGTGCCAGCTCACGACTCCCGAATGAAAAACTGTTTTTT.